This T cell receptor (beta chain) was identified during a study of blood T cell repertoires in COVID-19. In the study overall: Sites in the United States, Italy and Spain provided acute and convalescent COVID-19 samples. PBMCs, B-cell-depleted T cells, or T cells provided the cDNA or gDNA that made up the material.

Per the original methods: Amplified reference gene primers provided the basis for estimating nucleated cell counts. TCRdb's table, derived via immunoSEQ multiplex PCR, lists solely in-frame clones and lacks some. V, J and clone size were drawn from that table, and D and trimming were deduced from the DNA. The sample consists of 200,000 to 300,000 clones, around 80% of them appearing once. The TCR was taken from a man between 60 and 75 years old with acute or convalescent COVID-19. Sequencing was done on a sample of peripheral blood.

The CDR3 DNA reads as TGTGCCAGCAGTCGAGGCGGACTAGCTGGTCCCTACGAGCAGTACTTC. Translation: CASSRGGLAGPYEQYF. The rearrangement links TRBV7-2 to TRBJ2-7; 8 nucleotides match TRBD2. CDR1 is SGHTA, CDR2 FQGNSA, per germline. This CDR3 region has 16 residues. V was pared by 6 bases and J by 2 bases, with 12 bases of the junction left unmatched.